This entry features one T cell receptor beta chain sequence. Its specificity is not known. Germline CDR1 MGHDK, CDR2 SYGVNS. With 10 bases clipped from V and 4 bases from J, the junction kept 11 bases outside the gene matches. The CDR3 extends over 15 amino acids. The sample originates from a study of cytomegalovirus exposure and HLA in healthy donors. Findings and limits, study-wide: CMV serostatus was the sole immune exposure data available. In an earlier analysis, most TCR beta V segments were productive about 87% or about 30% of the time.

Primers for the PCR totalled 60 Vbeta and 13 Jbeta. Sequencing was performed with immunoSEQ multiplex PCR; in TCRdb, only in-frame clones are kept and a portion is missing. The sample contains about 160,000 clones, approximately 80% of which appear only once. The V call is TRBV25-1, the J call TRBJ1-3, with TRBD1 matching over 9 bases. This receptor was taken from a woman aged 50 to 65 in good health and CMV-seronegative. Input material: PBMCs. DNA of the CDR3: TGTGCCACCCTCGAAACAGGGGGCTTCGGAAACACCATATATTTT. Protein sequence: CATLETGGFGNTIYF. The whole variable domain, remainder taken from reference TRBV25-1 and TRBJ1-3, is EADIYQTPRYLVIGTGKKITLECSQTMGHDKMYWYQQDPGMELHLIHYSYGVNSTEKGDLSSESTVSRIRTEHFPLTLESARPSHTSQYLCATLETGGFGNTIYFGEGSWLTVV.